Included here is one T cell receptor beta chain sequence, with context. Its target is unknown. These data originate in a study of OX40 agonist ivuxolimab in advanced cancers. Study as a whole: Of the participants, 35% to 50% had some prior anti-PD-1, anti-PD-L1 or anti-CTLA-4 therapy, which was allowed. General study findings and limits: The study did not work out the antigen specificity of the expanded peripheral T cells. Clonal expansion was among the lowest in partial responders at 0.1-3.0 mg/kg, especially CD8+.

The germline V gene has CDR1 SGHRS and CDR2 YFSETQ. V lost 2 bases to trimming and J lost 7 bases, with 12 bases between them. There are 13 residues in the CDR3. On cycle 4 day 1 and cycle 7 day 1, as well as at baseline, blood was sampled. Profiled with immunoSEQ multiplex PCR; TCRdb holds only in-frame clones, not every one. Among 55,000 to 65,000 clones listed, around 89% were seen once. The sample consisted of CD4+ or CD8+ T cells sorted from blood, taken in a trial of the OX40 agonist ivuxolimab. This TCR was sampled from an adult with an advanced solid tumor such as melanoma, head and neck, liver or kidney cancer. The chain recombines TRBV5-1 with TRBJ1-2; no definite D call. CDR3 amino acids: CASSFLVSGGYTF. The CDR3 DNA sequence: TGCGCCAGCAGCTTCCTGGTTTCGGGTGGCTACACCTTC.